The 25 T cell receptor beta chains listed next were all sequenced from one sample in a study of identical twins. TCRdb fed the 5' RACE reads into MiXCR, producing one record per CDR3 protein. The sample shows about 1.7 million distinct CDR3 sequences, more than 30% of them seen only once. Sample: cord blood. The receptors were sampled from a newborn girl in good health.

This clonotype was observed a handful of times. This rearrangement joins TRBV12-3 or TRBV12-4 to TRBJ2-1; TRBD2 aligns across 12 bases. The J call may not be correct, given that the DNA end is closer to TRBJ2-7. The CDR3 spans 18 residues. CDR3 loop: CASSGLAGGQPPYNEQYF. DNA of the CDR3: TGTGCCAGCAGTGGTCTAGCGGGGGGGCAACCCCCCTACAATGAGCAGTACTTC.

On this clonotype: This sequence may be a read error, since a much larger clone differs from it by one base. V usage is TRBV7-2 and J usage is TRBJ2-1; no reliable D call. In germline, CDR1 is SGHTA, CDR2 FQGNSA. The CDR3 runs 14 residues. The CDR3 nucleotides read TGTGCCAGGAGCTTTGAGACCGGCTACAATGAGCAGTTCTTC. Its protein is CARSFETGYNEQFF.

This clonotype was counted at least ten times. The genes are TRBV5-1 and TRBJ2-4; 7 bases agree with TRBD2. The CDR3 extends over 15 amino acids. V was clipped by 3 bases and J by 1 base; unmatched bases: 4. CDR1 is SGHRS and CDR2 is YFSETQ in the germline V gene. This CDR3 reads CASSSGGVAKNIQYF. CDR3 bases: TGCGCCAGCAGCTCGGGGGGAGTGGCCAAAAACATTCAGTACTTC.

The chain is built from TRBV28 and TRBJ2-2; 7 bases are a match to TRBD1. Germline CDR1 MDHEN, CDR2 SYDVKM. Unmatched junction bases numbered 14, after V lost 1 base and J lost 9 bases. This CDR3 spans 17 amino acids. The CDR3 DNA follows: TGTGCCAGCAGTTTATCTCGGACAGGCGAAGGTAGTCGGGAGCTGTTTTTT. This encodes CASSLSRTGEGSRELFF.

The rearrangement links TRBV4-1 to TRBJ1-1, with D unresolved. The V and J ends lost 0 bases and 4 bases respectively, with 15 bases between them. CDR1 is MGHRA, CDR2 YSYEKL, per germline. This CDR3 contains 16 residues. The CDR3 here is CASSQDSGLRGTEAFF. CDR3 DNA: TGCGCCAGCAGCCAAGATAGCGGGCTGCGGGGCACTGAAGCTTTCTTT.

Details on this clonotype: One end of the junction is discordant with germline, which a read error may explain. The chain has TRBV2 and TRBJ2-7; D not resolved. Per the germline V gene, CDR1 is SNHLY and CDR2 is FYNNEI. This CDR3 region has 13 residues. The CDR3 DNA sequence: TGTGCCAGCAGCGAAGGACCCCACTACGAGCAGTACTTC. Translated: CASSEGPHYEQYF.

This clonotype was found many times. The V and J genes are TRBV12-3 or TRBV12-4 and TRBJ2-5; no definite D call. This CDR3 has 16 amino acids. V shed 0 bases and J shed 2 bases, with 13 bases lying between them. As DNA, the CDR3 is TGTGCCAGCAGTTTAGCGCGCATCCCGACTCAAGAGACCCAGTACTTC. Translating it yields CASSLARIPTQETQYF.

This chain connects TRBV6-1 to TRBJ1-2; 7 bases agree with TRBD1. V lost 2 bases to trimming and J lost 5 bases; unmatched junction nucleotides: 5. Germline values: CDR1 MNHNS, CDR2 SASEGT. CDR3 length equals 14 residues. The CDR3: CASSEYRTGYGYTF. The CDR3 DNA reads as TGTGCCAGCAGTGAATATCGGACAGGATATGGCTACACCTTC.

The CDR3 coding sequence is TGTGCCAGCAGCCCCCGAAGGCACGGCTCAGTTGGAACCCAGTACTTC. Residues: CASSPRRHGSVGTQYF. The V gene is TRBV4-2, the J gene TRBJ2-7; D remains unclear. The V gene's germline CDR1 is LGHNA and CDR2 YNFKEQ. The CDR3 has 16 amino acids. The V and J ends lost 4 bases and 10 bases respectively, with 26 bases between them.

The chain's CDR3 is CASSGRARRVFFNQPQHF. For the CDR3, the DNA is TGTGCCAGCAGTGGTCGCGCCAGAAGGGTTTTTTTTAATCAGCCCCAGCATTTT. The chain carries TRBV28 and TRBJ1-5; no reliable D call. CDR1 is MDHEN, CDR2 SYDVKM, per germline. V lost 5 bases and J lost 4, with 24 bases in between. The CDR3 totals 18 residues.

This clonotype has at least ten counts. V is TRBV10-1 and J is TRBJ2-3; 8 bases agree with TRBD2. Germline V gene lookup returns CDR1 WNHNN and CDR2 SYGVQD (reference sequence). This CDR3 is built from 17 residues. J lost 2 bases, V lost 3 bases, and 10 bases had no gene match. In DNA, the CDR3 is TGCGCCAGCAGTGATATGCCGCTAGCGGGTTACACAGATACGCAGTATTTT. Translating it yields CASSDMPLAGYTDTQYF.

The CDR3 nucleotides are TGCGCCAGCAGCCCGGGACAGGGAGGATGGAATGAGCAGTTCTTC. This gives the protein CASSPGQGGWNEQFF. The chain uses TRBV4-1 and TRBJ2-1; 9 bases fit TRBD1. V was pared by 4 bases and J by 7 bases, with 8 bases of the junction left unmatched. The CDR3 length is 15 residues. Germline assignment: CDR1 MGHRA and CDR2 YSYEKL.

This clonotype was detected many times. This sequence joins TRBV20-1 and TRBJ2-1; D is perhaps TRBD1 (6 bases). The germline CDR1 and CDR2 sequences are DFQATT and SNEGSKA (reference sequence). The germline V and J ends were trimmed by 5 bases and 0 bases, with 8 bases remaining between them. The CDR3 totals 13 residues. The CDR3 DNA is TGCAGTGCTCCGGACAGCTCCTACAATGAGCAGTTCTTC. It is translated as CSAPDSSYNEQFF.

The chain couples TRBV2 to TRBJ1-5; 8 bases fit TRBD1. The V and J ends lost 8 bases and 11 bases, in that order; junction bases with no gene match: 11. CDR1 and CDR2 (germline): SNHLY, FYNNEI. The CDR3 loop spans 13 amino acids. CDR3 DNA: TGTGCCAGCTGGACAGGGATTGATCCGGCCCAGCATTTT. This codes for CASWTGIDPAQHF.

The sample holds a few counts of this clonotype. The chain uses TRBV29-1 and TRBJ1-2; D is uncertain. This CDR3 has 12 residues. Germline lookup yields CDR1 SQVTM and CDR2 ANQGSEA. For the CDR3, the DNA is TGCAGTCGGGGTCCCGGACACTATGGCTACACCTTC. Its translation: CSRGPGHYGYTF.

A few counts support this clonotype. The CDR3 nucleotides read TGCAGCGTTGGGAAAACAGGGAGGACAGATACGCAGTATTTT. Translating it yields CSVGKTGRTDTQYF. The chain links TRBV29-1 to TRBJ2-3, with D perhaps assigned TRBD1 or TRBD2 (6 bases each). The V gene lost 4 bases and the J gene lost 3 bases, with 14 bases spanning the gap. Germline values: CDR1 SQVTM, CDR2 ANQGSEA. The length of the CDR3 is 14 residues.

The V call is TRBV3-1, the J call TRBJ2-7; D not resolved. The CDR3 runs to 17 residues. Germline CDR1 reads LGHDT; CDR2 reads YNNKEL (reference sequence). Trimming removed 0 bases from V and 1 base from J, with 16 bases in between. The CDR3 sequence: CASSQDLIGGFSYEQYF. The CDR3 DNA sequence: TGTGCCAGCAGCCAAGATCTTATCGGCGGATTTTCCTACGAGCAGTACTTC.

The CDR3 coding sequence is TGTGCCAGCAGTTTTCGTCGACTAGCGTCTCGGGATGAGCAGTTCTTC. Its protein is CASSFRRLASRDEQFF. The rearrangement uses TRBV28 and TRBJ2-1, with TRBD2 matching over 8 bases. V lost 3 bases, J lost 8 bases, and 12 bases stayed unmatched. This CDR3 spans 16 amino acids. The germline V gene encodes CDR1 MDHEN and CDR2 SYDVKM. The full variable domain, in which reference TRBV28 and TRBJ2-1 provide the parts outside the CDR3, is DVKVTQSSRYLVKRTGEKVFLECVQDMDHENMFWYRQDPGLGLRLIYFSYDVKMKEKGDIPEGYSVSREKKERFSLILESASTNQTSMYLCASSFRRLASRDEQFFGPGTRLTVL.

This clonotype was picked up a small number of times. V usage is TRBV28 and J usage is TRBJ2-3; TRBD2 might be the D (7 bases). The V end lost 3 bases, the J end lost 2 bases, and 21 bases lay between the germline ends. The CDR3 has 18 amino acids. In germline, CDR1 is MDHEN, CDR2 SYDVKM. In nucleotides, the CDR3 is TGTGCCAGCAGTTTTTGGGGGCCTAGCGGTTCGATCACAGATACGCAGTATTTT. Protein product: CASSFWGPSGSITDTQYF.

In this sample, this clonotype turned up a few times. The chain combines TRBV7-9 with TRBJ2-7; the D gene is possibly TRBD1 (6 bases). V was shortened by 3 bases and J by 2 bases, with 14 bases between the two germline ends. Germline V lookup: CDR1 SEHNR, CDR2 FQNEAQ (reference sequence). CDR3 length equals 15 residues. This chain's CDR3 is CASSLVSGTPYEQYF. The CDR3 DNA reads as TGTGCCAGCAGCTTGGTGTCGGGGACACCCTACGAGCAGTACTTC.

In its sample, this clonotype was seen a few times. This chain uses TRBV12-3 or TRBV12-4 with TRBJ1-2, with TRBD1 as a possible D gene (6 bases). There are 16 residues in the CDR3. V lost 5 bases to trimming and J lost 2 bases, with 18 bases between them. The CDR3 DNA reads TGTGCCAGCAGTCCCACGGGGGCGGCAGCCAACTATGGCTACACCTTC. It is translated as CASSPTGAAANYGYTF.

This clonotype was counted once. The rearrangement joins TRBV27 to TRBJ1-1; D may be TRBD1 (6 bases). Deletions cut 8 bases from V and 4 bases from J, with 17 bases between. CDR3 length: 14 residues. In germline, CDR1 is MNHEY, CDR2 SMNVEV (reference sequence). This CDR3 is CASCRGSACTEAFF. CDR3 bases: TGTGCCAGCTGCAGGGGCTCGGCCTGCACTGAAGCTTTCTTT.

The V call is TRBV14, the J call TRBJ2-3, with D perhaps TRBD2 (6 bases). The germline V gene has CDR1 SGHDN and CDR2 FVKESK. This CDR3 is 16 amino acids long. Trimming left V 4 bases short and J 3 bases short, with 17 bases between. CDR3 coding DNA: TGTGCCAGCAGCCCCCTTGGGCGGGATAGAACAGATACGCAGTATTTT. Residues: CASSPLGRDRTDTQYF.

Only a few counts were recorded for this clonotype. J is TRBJ1-2 and V is TRBV5-1, with D hard to call. CDR1 is SGHRS and CDR2 is YFSETQ in the germline V gene. The CDR3 sequence is 13 residues long. V lost 2 bases and J 4 bases, leaving 9 bases between the germline ends. CDR3 amino acids: CASSLTAVYGYTF. The CDR3 nucleotides read TGCGCCAGCAGCTTAACAGCCGTCTATGGCTACACCTTC.

The chain joins TRBV12-3 or TRBV12-4 to TRBJ2-7; no clear D gene. Deletions cut 7 bases from V and 7 bases from J, with 11 bases between. The CDR3 covers 11 residues. The chain's CDR3 is CASKALGEQYF. The CDR3 DNA follows: TGTGCCAGCAAGGCGCTAGGGGAGCAGTACTTC.